The rows below give T cell receptor beta chains drawn from one sample of a study of blood T cell repertoires in COVID-19. The repertoire was sequenced with immunoSEQ multiplex PCR; TCRdb's copy has only in-frame clones and lacks some. Here the sample spans 300,000 to 350,000 clones, approximately 91% being singletons. Sequenced material: peripheral blood. Source of these receptors: a woman in her 70s with COVID-19, enrolled during active disease. Each CDR3 is given with its conserved first and last residue. Expanded clones get a size class; other rows say once, few or many, or leave the size out.

J	V	size	CDR3
TRBJ1-4	TRBV4-3	.	CASSQGWPGAFEKLFF
TRBJ2-2	TRBV3-1/TRBV3-2	once	CASSPRAGATGELFF
TRBJ1-6	TRBV27	.	CASSSDSLGNSPLHF
TRBJ1-1	TRBV4-3	.	CASSQGRVTFF
TRBJ1-2	TRBV28	.	CASSLGGPIYGYTF
TRBJ1-2	TRBV9	.	CASSLGWDSGYTF
TRBJ2-7	TRBV2	.	CASKWGQSGEQYF
TRBJ1-5	TRBV19	.	CASSMRQVQGPQHF
TRBJ1-2	TRBV19	.	CASTTYPTQGSYGYTF
TRBJ2-3	TRBV12-5	.	CASGLTFDGHPSTDTQYF
TRBJ1-1	TRBV2	once	CASSGEGEAFF
TRBJ2-3	TRBV7-9	.	CASSSDRATDTQYF
TRBJ2-2	TRBV28	.	CASSLRDGELFF
TRBJ1-1	TRBV5-1	.	CASSSTGTGETEAFF
TRBJ1-6	TRBV9	.	CASSDVQGNSPLHF
TRBJ1-1	TRBV28	.	CASSSGTGTEAFF
TRBJ1-4	TRBV9	.	CASSVPGLNEKLFF
TRBJ1-2	TRBV19	once	CASIGDRVLYGYTF
TRBJ2-1	TRBV29-1	.	CSAPGLAEYNEQFF
TRBJ1-5	TRBV2	.	CASSPPFNQPQHF
TRBJ1-2	TRBV4-3	once	CASSQDLGGAAKVNYGYTF
TRBJ2-3	TRBV10-3	.	CAIGKGTSGTDTQYF
TRBJ2-2	TRBV6-5	.	CASSYPSWTGAGELFF
TRBJ2-7	TRBV28	.	CASTSVRAGNYEQYF
TRBJ1-5	TRBV7-9	once	CASSSGQGYQPQHF
TRBJ1-6	TRBV11-2	few	CASSWTGTAPLHF
TRBJ2-5	TRBV5-6	.	CASSLGTSAFETQYF
TRBJ1-2	TRBV5-6	.	CASSPDIRFYGYTF
TRBJ1-6	TRBV5-6	.	CASRPAGWGDSPLHF
TRBJ2-7	TRBV7-9	.	CASSLGGGIDEQYF
TRBJ2-1	TRBV19	.	CASSNLGGEPYNEQFF
TRBJ1-2	TRBV7-2	.	CASSLATTLNYGYTF
TRBJ1-3	TRBV29-1	.	CSVVWAGIGNTIYF
TRBJ2-3	TRBV3-1/TRBV3-2	few	CASSQQGTDTQYF
TRBJ1-4	TRBV19	once	CASRRQATNEKLFF
TRBJ1-2	TRBV7-2	.	CASSLGTAYGYTF
TRBJ1-1	TRBV10-3	.	CAIRTSWRGDTEAFF
TRBJ1-2	TRBV29-1	once	CSVRTGGSANYGYTF
TRBJ2-5	TRBV27	.	CASSFGVSGEETQYF
TRBJ1-1	TRBV9	.	CASSVEYGTEAFF
TRBJ2-7	TRBV4-1	.	CASSALLGRSSYEQYF
TRBJ2-7	TRBV10-3	.	CAISTGAYEQYF
TRBJ1-4	TRBV19	.	CASSLVQGLNEKLFF
TRBJ2-6	TRBV19	.	CASSITGGSLVTGANVLTF
TRBJ1-1	TRBV2	few	CAGQGYTEAFF
TRBJ1-5	TRBV5-6	.	CASSFLSQTGIQPQHF
TRBJ2-7	TRBV7-2	.	CASSLGQGIYEQYF
TRBJ2-1	TRBV24-1	.	CATSETGGAYNEQFF
TRBJ2-3	TRBV7-3	.	CASSLGGESDTQYF
TRBJ2-3	TRBV6-5	.	CASRRQGAPGDTQYF